These 9 T cell receptor beta chains were all obtained from the same sample, sequenced in a study of molecular identifiers for immune sequencing clone quantification. One entry per CDR3 protein results from TCRdb running MiXCR on the PCR reads. The sample shows hundreds of thousands of distinct CDR3 sequences, around 25% of them seen only once. Material for sequencing was naive CD8+ T cells from blood, with Jurkat cell RNA spiked in. Subset: FACS-sorted CD8+CD4-CCR7+CD45RA+ naive T cells. Receptors were obtained from a human donor in good health. Some libraries in this study had Jurkat cell RNA spiked in.

The gene calls are TRBV7-9 and TRBJ2-7; 9 nucleotides line up with TRBD2. V dropped 5 bases and J dropped 2; count of bases not matched to a gene: 13. There are 17 residues in the CDR3. Germline CDR1 is SEHNR and CDR2 is FQNEAQ (reference sequence). CDR3 DNA: TGTGCCAGCAGCGCACGCCCTATAGCGGGAGCGACCTACGAGCAGTACTTC. Its protein is CASSARPIAGATYEQYF. Full variable domain (remainder filled in from reference TRBV7-9 and TRBJ2-7): DTGVSQNPRHKITKRGQNVTFRCDPISEHNRLYWYRQTLGQGPEFLTYFQNEAQLEKSRLLSDRFSAERPKGSFSTLEIQRTEQGDSAMYLCASSARPIAGATYEQYFGPGTRLTVT.

In this sample, this clonotype turned up a few times. This rearrangement joins TRBV9 to TRBJ2-3; 15 bases agree with TRBD2. Looked up from germline, CDR1 is SGDLS and CDR2 is YYNGEE. This CDR3 contains 16 residues. J gave up 7 bases and V 4 bases, and 7 bases lay outside the gene matches. CDR3: CASSLGTSGRMNTQYF. The CDR3 DNA follows: TGTGCCAGCAGCCTAGGGACTAGCGGGAGGATGAATACGCAGTATTTT.

This clonotype was detected a few times. The CDR3 DNA sequence: TGCGCCAGCAGCCAAGATGAAGCGGGTTGGTCGGCTCCCACCGGGGAGCTGTTTTTT. Protein sequence: CASSQDEAGWSAPTGELFF. The chain joins TRBV4-1 to TRBJ2-2; the D gene is possibly TRBD2 (6 bases). Trimming left V 0 bases short and J 4 bases short, with 21 bases between. The germline V gene encodes CDR1 MGHRA and CDR2 YSYEKL. CDR3 length: 19 residues.

This clonotype came up many times. The chain combines TRBV4-3 with TRBJ2-7; 8 nucleotides match TRBD2. The CDR3 has 15 residues. Germline V lookup: CDR1 LGHNA, CDR2 YSLEER. The junction had 4 bases not matched to a gene; V was cut back by 0 bases and J by 3 bases. The CDR3 loop is CASSQDLAGGYEQYF. The CDR3 DNA sequence: TGCGCCAGCAGCCAAGATCTGGCGGGGGGCTACGAGCAGTACTTC.

This clonotype came up many times. The chain has TRBV9 and TRBJ2-6; D is unresolved. Trimming took 6 bases from V and 4 from J, leaving 14 bases between them. This CDR3 spans 15 amino acids. Germline V gene lookup returns CDR1 SGDLS and CDR2 YYNGEE. This chain's CDR3 is CASTASYSGANVLTF. The CDR3 nucleotides are TGTGCCAGCACCGCCAGTTACTCCGGGGCCAACGTCCTGACTTTC.

This clonotype appeared a few times. This chain connects TRBV27 to TRBJ2-1; no firm D call. The CDR3 is 15 residues long. V was pared by 2 bases and J by 4 bases, with 12 bases between. Germline lookup yields CDR1 MNHEY and CDR2 SMNVEV (reference sequence). The CDR3 loop is CASSLHYAQYNEQFF. Written as DNA, the CDR3 is TGTGCCAGCAGTTTACATTACGCCCAGTACAATGAGCAGTTCTTC.

This clonotype was recorded a few times. This sequence joins TRBV27 and TRBJ2-1; 11 positions match TRBD2. Germline V gene lookup returns CDR1 MNHEY and CDR2 SMNVEV (reference sequence). J lost 4 bases, V lost 3 bases, and 8 bases had no gene match. This CDR3 is built from 17 residues. The CDR3 region has the DNA TGTGCCAGCAGTTTTCTGGGTAGCGGGGGGGTATACAATGAGCAGTTCTTC. Protein product: CASSFLGSGGVYNEQFF.

This clonotype has at least ten counts. This rearrangement joins TRBV13 to TRBJ2-2; D might be TRBD2 (5 bases). The germline CDR1 and CDR2 sequences are PRHDT and FYEKMQ (reference sequence). V was shortened by 3 bases and J by 1 base, with 12 bases between the two germline ends. The CDR3 length is 16 residues. CDR3 DNA: TGTGCCAGCAGCTTCCGGGGAATGAGGAACACCGGGGAGCTGTTTTTT. This sequence encodes CASSFRGMRNTGELFF.

The J gene is TRBJ1-1, the V gene TRBV5-1; 10 positions agree with TRBD1. The CDR3 contains 16 residues. CDR1 SGHRS and CDR2 YFSETQ come from the germline V gene. With 0 bases clipped from V and 4 bases from J, the junction kept 6 bases outside the gene matches. The CDR3 DNA follows: TGCGCCAGCAGCTTGGGGGGACAGGGGTCGGGCACTGAAGCTTTCTTT. It translates to CASSLGGQGSGTEAFF.